These 30 T cell receptor beta chains originate from one sample sequenced in a study of cytomegalovirus exposure and HLA in healthy donors. The PCR ran on 60 Vbeta and 13 Jbeta primers. Clones were read by immunoSEQ multiplex PCR, and TCRdb kept only the in-frame ones, dropping some. This sample has around 150,000 clones; around 83% occur once, and the top ten carry more than 2%. Sequencing input: PBMCs. Receptors originate from a man aged 18 to 29 in good health and CMV-seropositive.

The chain employs TRBV6-1 and TRBJ2-5; D remains ambiguous. Trimming removed 3 bases at V and 4 bases at J, with 12 bases between. Germline loops: CDR1 MNHNS, CDR2 SASEGT. The CDR3 runs to 14 residues. CDR3: CASSDGTWAETQYF. In DNA form, the CDR3 reads TGTGCCAGCAGTGATGGCACCTGGGCAGAGACCCAGTACTTC.

A word on this clone: Other DNA sequences within the sample encode an identical CDR3. The rearrangement joins TRBV7-6 to TRBJ2-7; TRBD1 might be the D (6 bases). The germline CDR1 and CDR2 sequences are SGHVS and FNYEAQ. The length of the CDR3 is 13 residues. V shed 5 bases and J shed 0 bases, with 8 bases lying between them. The CDR3 here is CASSQGSSYEQYF. The CDR3 DNA reads TGTGCCAGCAGCCAGGGGAGCTCCTACGAGCAGTACTTC. Full variable domain (rest looked up from reference TRBV7-6 and TRBJ2-7): GAGVSQSPRYKVTKRGQDVALRCDPISGHVSLYWYRQALGQGPEFLTYFNYEAQQDKSGLPNDRFSAERPEGSISTLTIQRTEQRDSAMYRCASSQGSSYEQYFGPGTRLTVT.

In its sample, this clone was seen a few times. The chain is built from TRBV7-9 and TRBJ2-5; 11 bases align to TRBD2. V dropped 3 bases and J dropped 7; count of bases not matched to a gene: 10. The germline V gene has CDR1 SEHNR and CDR2 FQNEAQ (reference sequence). There are 16 residues in the CDR3. The CDR3 DNA reads as TGTGCCAGCAGCTTTATCGGGACTAGCGGCGCGGGGACCCAGTACTTC. Translated, it gives CASSFIGTSGAGTQYF.

V usage is TRBV11-2 and J usage is TRBJ2-7; 10 positions match TRBD1. This CDR3 spans 15 amino acids. J gave up 0 bases and V 4 bases, and 3 bases lay outside the gene matches. From germline, CDR1 is SGHAT and CDR2 FQNNGV. The DNA of the CDR3 is TGTGCCAGCAGCTCCTGGACAGGGGGCTCCTACGAGCAGTACTTC. Translated: CASSSWTGGSYEQYF.

V gene TRBV18 combines with J gene TRBJ2-2; 7 bases are shared with TRBD2. After removal of 3 bases from V and 2 bases from J, the junction contained 3 bases not matched to a gene. CDR1 and CDR2 from the germline V gene are KGHSH and LQKENI. This CDR3 is built from 15 residues. For the CDR3, the DNA is TGTGCCAGCTCACCGACGGGGGGAAACACCGGGGAGCTGTTTTTT. As protein: CASSPTGGNTGELFF. Combining the CDR3 with reference TRBV18 and TRBJ2-2 gives the whole variable domain NAGVMQNPRHLVRRRGQEARLRCSPMKGHSHVYWYRQLPEEGLKFMVYLQKENIIDESGMPKERFSAEFPKEGPSILRIQQVVRGDSAAYFCASSPTGGNTGELFFGEGSRLTVL.

J is TRBJ2-3 and V is TRBV9, with 8 bases identical to TRBD2. Unmatched junction bases numbered 9, after V lost 3 bases and J lost 3 bases. Germline values: CDR1 SGDLS, CDR2 YYNGEE. There are 16 residues in the CDR3. The DNA of the CDR3 is TGTGCCAGCAGCGATAGTCCGGGGGGGAATACAGATACGCAGTATTTT. Its protein product is CASSDSPGGNTDTQYF.

This chain joins TRBV2 and TRBJ2-3; 12 bases match TRBD2. CDR3 length equals 16 residues. CDR1 is SNHLY and CDR2 is FYNNEI in the germline V gene. The junction had 6 bases not matched to a gene; V was cut back by 6 bases and J by 2 bases. CDR3 nucleotides: TGTGCCAGCAGGGCCCTAGCGGGGGGGTACACAGATACGCAGTATTTT. Translating gives CASRALAGGYTDTQYF. The variable domain in full, with the rest retrieved from reference TRBV2 and TRBJ2-3, is EPEVTQTPSHQVTQMGQEVILRCVPISNHLYFYWYRQILGQKVEFLVSFYNNEISEKSEIFDDQFSVERPDGSNFTLKIRSTKLEDSAMYFCASRALAGGYTDTQYFGPGTRLTVL.

The chain couples TRBV30 to TRBJ2-3, with a tentative D call TRBD2 (5 bases). From germline, CDR1 is GTSNPN and CDR2 SVGIG (reference sequence). The CDR3 is made up of 13 amino acids. V was pared by 0 bases and J by 4 bases, with 8 bases between. The CDR3 loop is CAWSVPGADTQYF. CDR3 bases: TGTGCCTGGAGTGTACCCGGGGCAGATACGCAGTATTTT.

The chain has TRBV7-3 and TRBJ2-5, with TRBD1 matching over 9 bases. CDR1 and CDR2 (germline): SGHTA, FQGTGA. Trimming removed 5 bases from V and 4 bases from J; junction bases left unmatched: 2. This CDR3 spans 13 amino acids. The CDR3 DNA follows: TGTGCCAGCAGCCAGGACAGGGGAGAGACCCAGTACTTC. This translates into CASSQDRGETQYF.

The chain carries TRBV25-1 and TRBJ1-1; 10 nucleotides align to TRBD1. Germline V gene sequence: CDR1 MGHDK, CDR2 SYGVNS. The CDR3 has 18 amino acids. J was trimmed by 0 bases and V by 5 bases; bases with no gene match: 12. The CDR3 bases are TGTGCCAGCAGTCCCGCCGCGGGACAGGGGAATGTGAACACTGAAGCTTTCTTT. Amino acid sequence: CASSPAAGQGNVNTEAFF. Filled out from reference TRBV25-1 and TRBJ1-1, the complete variable domain reads EADIYQTPRYLVIGTGKKITLECSQTMGHDKMYWYQQDPGMELHLIHYSYGVNSTEKGDLSSESTVSRIRTEHFPLTLESARPSHTSQYLCASSPAAGQGNVNTEAFFGQGTRLTVV.

The chain is built from TRBV11-2 and TRBJ2-4; D is perhaps TRBD2 (7 bases). Trimming removed 0 bases from V and 2 bases from J, with 20 bases in between. From germline, CDR1 is SGHAT and CDR2 FQNNGV. The CDR3 consists of 19 residues. CDR3 nucleotides: TGTGCCAGCAGCTTAGAACTGGGGGGGGCCCTCAGTTCCAAAAACATTCAGTACTTC. Translated: CASSLELGGALSSKNIQYF.

This sequence joins TRBV7-2 and TRBJ1-2, with D uncertain. The CDR3 consists of 11 residues. Germline loops: CDR1 SGHTA, CDR2 FQGNSA. The germline V and J ends were trimmed by 2 bases and 8 bases, with 6 bases remaining between them. The CDR3 nucleotides read TGTGCCAGCAGCTTATCTCGGGGCTACACCTTC. It is translated as CASSLSRGYTF.

The chain uses TRBV11-2 and TRBJ2-1; D uncertain. The CDR3 runs to 17 residues. The V gene lost 5 bases and the J gene lost 1 base, with 18 bases spanning the gap. Germline V gene sequence: CDR1 SGHAT, CDR2 FQNNGV. The CDR3 loop reads CASSPGGAWRSYNEQFF. DNA for the CDR3: TGTGCCAGCAGCCCTGGTGGAGCTTGGAGATCCTACAATGAGCAGTTCTTC.

The rearrangement links TRBV7-2 to TRBJ2-7; 8 nucleotides line up with TRBD2. This CDR3 spans 16 amino acids. V was clipped by 0 bases and J by 2 bases; unmatched bases: 6. Per the germline V gene, CDR1 is SGHTA and CDR2 is FQGNSA. The CDR3 is CASSLAVAGGTYEQYF. In DNA form, the CDR3 reads TGTGCCAGCAGCTTAGCAGTGGCGGGGGGTACCTACGAGCAGTACTTC.

This clone was observed a handful of times. The chain is built from TRBV5-6 and TRBJ2-7, with a weak D call TRBD1 (6 bases). This CDR3 contains 13 residues. V dropped 1 base and J dropped 7 bases, with 12 bases sitting between them. CDR1 and CDR2 from the germline V gene are SGHDT and YYEEEE. The CDR3 coding sequence is TGTGCCAGCAGCTTGCGGACAGCCTGGGAGCAGTACTTC. Amino acid sequence: CASSLRTAWEQYF. Combining the CDR3 with reference TRBV5-6 and TRBJ2-7 gives the whole variable domain DAGVTQSPTHLIKTRGQQVTLRCSPKSGHDTVSWYQQALGQGPQFIFQYYEEEERQRGNFPDRFSGHQFPNYSSELNVNALLLGDSALYLCASSLRTAWEQYFGPGTRLTVT.

The V and J genes are TRBV5-6 and TRBJ2-2; D is perhaps TRBD2 (6 bases). Trimming shortened V by 1 base and J by 2 bases, and 9 bases separated the two germline ends. Germline assignment: CDR1 SGHDT and CDR2 YYEEEE. The CDR3 totals 15 residues. CDR3 in DNA: TGTGCCAGCAGCTTGTCAGGGACTAACACCGGGGAGCTGTTTTTT. Translating it yields CASSLSGTNTGELFF.

As regards this clone: Other DNA sequences in this sample translate to the same CDR3. This sequence joins TRBV4-2 and TRBJ2-3; TRBD1 matches at 10 bases. The V gene end was trimmed by 6 bases and the J gene end by 6 bases; junction bases not matched to a gene: 12. The CDR3 contains 16 residues. Germline CDR1 LGHNA, CDR2 YNFKEQ. CDR3 coding DNA: TGTGCCAGCAGTCAACCGGGACAGGGGCTTTGGGATACGCAGTATTTT. This encodes CASSQPGQGLWDTQYF.

CDR3 sequence reads: CASSDGQGRNEQFF. The CDR3 DNA follows: TGTGCCAGCAGCGATGGACAGGGGAGGAATGAGCAGTTCTTC. This rearrangement joins TRBV9 to TRBJ2-1; 9 bases are a match to TRBD1. Germline lookup yields CDR1 SGDLS and CDR2 YYNGEE. The CDR3 has 14 amino acids. J gave up 7 bases and V 3 bases, and 5 bases lay outside the gene matches.

The chain is built from TRBV10-3 and TRBJ2-7, with D uncertain. V gave up 3 bases and J gave up 0 bases, with 15 bases separating them. This CDR3 region has 16 residues. Germline values: CDR1 ENHRY, CDR2 SYGVKD. CDR3 residues: CAISESTQTTSYEQYF. The CDR3 DNA reads as TGTGCCATCAGTGAAAGTACACAGACGACCTCCTACGAGCAGTACTTC.

V gene TRBV21-1 combines with J gene TRBJ2-7; TRBD1, the table's D call, was not compared with the DNA. TRBV21-1 is a documented pseudogene. CDR3 size: 14 residues. CDR3 in DNA: TGTGCCAGCAGCAAGGGGACAGGGCGCTACGAGCAGTACTTC. It codes for CASSKGTGRYEQYF.

The chain is built from TRBV5-1 and TRBJ2-7; D is possibly TRBD1 (6 bases). Trimming shortened V by 4 bases and J by 2 bases, and 16 bases separated the two germline ends. This CDR3 contains 15 residues. Germline CDR1 is SGHRS and CDR2 is YFSETQ. The CDR3 nucleotides are TGCGCCAGCAGCGCAGGTGGGACACAGGCCTACGAGCAGTACTTC. Translation: CASSAGGTQAYEQYF.

The V call is TRBV7-2, the J call TRBJ1-2, with a tentative D call TRBD1 (6 bases). Germline V gene lookup returns CDR1 SGHTA and CDR2 FQGNSA. This CDR3 contains 13 residues. The V and J ends lost 3 bases and 7 bases respectively, with 12 bases between them. The CDR3 region is CASSFGEGGGYTF. The CDR3 DNA sequence: TGTGCCAGCAGCTTCGGGGAAGGGGGTGGCTACACCTTC.

The V gene is TRBV7-8, the J gene TRBJ1-4; 10 positions agree with TRBD1. This CDR3 region has 14 residues. The V gene end was trimmed by 5 bases and the J gene end by 8 bases; junction bases not matched to a gene: 5. Germline CDR1 reads SGHVS; CDR2 reads FQNEAQ. The CDR3 is CASSLGGQGEKLFF. DNA for the CDR3: TGTGCCAGCAGCCTAGGGGGACAGGGGGAAAAACTGTTTTTT.

This chain links TRBV4-3 with TRBJ1-1, with D possibly matching TRBD1 (6 bases). From germline, CDR1 is LGHNA and CDR2 YSLEER. Trimming removed 3 bases at V and 1 base at J, with 9 bases between. This CDR3 contains 14 residues. CDR3 residues: CASSQQGTNTEAFF. In DNA, the CDR3 is TGCGCCAGCAGCCAGCAGGGGACGAACACTGAAGCTTTCTTT.

V and J are TRBV5-1 and TRBJ2-3, with a possible D match to TRBD2 (5 bases). Trimming removed 4 bases from V and 0 bases from J, with 15 bases in between. The germline gives CDR1 SGHRS, CDR2 YFSETQ. The CDR3 sequence is 16 residues long. The CDR3 DNA follows: TGCGCCAGCAGCCTAGTGGGAGTAGGGAGCACAGATACGCAGTATTTT. It codes for CASSLVGVGSTDTQYF.

The V and J genes are TRBV11-2 and TRBJ2-3, with 9 bases matching TRBD2. CDR3 size: 15 residues. Germline V gene lookup returns CDR1 SGHAT and CDR2 FQNNGV. The V and J ends lost 1 base and 3 bases, in that order; junction bases with no gene match: 2. Written as DNA, the CDR3 is TGTGCCAGCAGCTTAGGCGGGGGGGCAACAGATACGCAGTATTTT. Translation: CASSLGGGATDTQYF.

Only a few counts were recorded for this clone. This rearrangement joins TRBV7-2 to TRBJ2-7, with a tentative D call TRBD2 (7 bases). The CDR3 consists of 13 residues. Germline CDR1 is SGHTA and CDR2 is FQGNSA. Trimming shortened V by 3 bases and J by 6 bases, and 12 bases separated the two germline ends. This CDR3 reads CASSFVGGLEQYF. The CDR3 DNA follows: TGTGCCAGCAGCTTTGTGGGGGGGCTCGAGCAGTACTTC.

This rearrangement joins TRBV7-8 to TRBJ1-5, with 10 bases fitting TRBD1. Germline-derived CDR1 and CDR2 are SGHVS and FQNEAQ. This CDR3 has 16 amino acids. J lost 6 bases, V lost 2 bases, and 7 bases had no gene match. In DNA form, the CDR3 reads TGTGCCAGCAGCTTAAGTGGGACAGGGGACGGTCAGCCCCAGCATTTT. It yields the protein CASSLSGTGDGQPQHF.

This clone has a handful of counts. The rearrangement joins TRBV11-3 to TRBJ2-7; 11 bases line up with TRBD1. Losses at the gene ends were 0 bases for V and 2 bases for J; bases not matched to a gene: 3. The CDR3 has 16 amino acids. Per germline, CDR1 SGHNT and CDR2 YENEEA. CDR3 protein: CASSLERGQGAYEQYF. As DNA, the CDR3 is TGTGCCAGCAGCTTAGAGAGGGGACAGGGGGCCTACGAGCAGTACTTC.

This chain joins TRBV6-5 and TRBJ2-7; 7 bases line up with TRBD1. Germline loops: CDR1 MNHEY, CDR2 SVGAGI. J lost 4 bases, V lost 5 bases, and 11 bases had no gene match. The CDR3 extends over 15 amino acids. Written as DNA, the CDR3 is TGTGCCAGCAGTCGTGGGCGAGGGGACAGTTACGAGCAGTACTTC. It is translated as CASSRGRGDSYEQYF.